Below, 9 T cell receptor beta chains from the same sample are listed, as sequenced in a study of T-cell memory formation after mild COVID-19. TCRdb re-derived calls from the 5' RACE reads in MiXCR, one entry per CDR3 protein. The table has 250,000 to 400,000 distinct CDR3 sequences, around an eighth seen once. Sequenced input: PBMCs or a T cell subset sorted from them (not recorded which). Receptor source: a man younger than 35 who had mild COVID-19 (a few samples of this study predate the infection). Cell type and time point are not known.

This clonotype was counted only a few times. The J gene is TRBJ2-5, the V gene TRBV7-2; D not resolved. CDR3 length: 13 residues. V lost 6 bases, J lost 1 base, and 9 bases lay in between. Germline CDR1 and CDR2: SGHTA and FQGNSA. This CDR3 is CASRRSPQETQYF. The CDR3 DNA reads TGTGCCAGCAGACGTAGCCCCCAAGAGACCCAGTACTTC.

V and J are TRBV27 and TRBJ2-7; 7 bases line up with TRBD2. J was trimmed by 0 bases and V by 0 bases; bases with no gene match: 2. The CDR3 runs to 15 residues. Germline V gene data show CDR1 as MNHEY and CDR2 as SMNVEV (reference sequence). Here the CDR3 reads CASSLSRGSSYEQYF. The CDR3 bases are TGTGCCAGCAGTTTATCGCGGGGGAGCTCCTACGAGCAGTACTTC.

This clonotype was seen a handful of times. This chain uses TRBV18 with TRBJ1-2, with TRBD1 as a possible D gene (5 bases). Trimming left V 0 bases short and J 7 bases short, with 9 bases between. Germline lookup yields CDR1 KGHSH and CDR2 LQKENI. The CDR3 totals 13 residues. The CDR3 DNA reads as TGTGCCAGCTCACCACCTGGTGGGGGTGGCTACACCTTC. It yields the protein CASSPPGGGGYTF.

V is TRBV29-1 and J is TRBJ1-2; TRBD1 might be the D (5 bases). The CDR3 length is 12 residues. The V gene's germline CDR1 is SQVTM and CDR2 ANQGSEA. V lost 6 bases and J 6 bases, leaving 14 bases between the germline ends. The CDR3 protein is CSVLREEDGYTF. CDR3 nucleotides: TGCAGCGTCCTCAGGGAGGAGGATGGCTACACCTTC.

The chain employs TRBV19 and TRBJ2-2; 8 positions agree with TRBD2. The CDR3 is 16 residues long. Per germline, CDR1 LNHDA and CDR2 SQIVND (reference sequence). The V segment lost 3 bases and the J segment 6 bases; nucleotides outside the gene matches: 9. In nucleotides, the CDR3 is TGTGCCAGTAGTATTTTCGGGGGGGCCAAACCCGGGGAGCTGTTTTTT. Amino acids: CASSIFGGAKPGELFF.

The chain recombines TRBV6-5 with TRBJ1-5, with 8 bases matching TRBD1. The CDR3 spans 13 residues. Germline assignment: CDR1 MNHEY and CDR2 SVGAGI. Trimming took 5 bases from V and 8 from J; bases not matched to a gene: 5. CDR3 nucleotides: TGTGCCAGCAGTCGGACAGGGTTCGAGCCCCAGCATTTT. Its translation is CASSRTGFEPQHF.

The chain has TRBV6-6 and TRBJ1-5; the match to TRBD1 covers 8 bases. Germline loops: CDR1 MNHNY, CDR2 SVGAGI (reference sequence). The ends lost 2 bases at V and 4 bases at J; junction bases unmatched: 10. The CDR3 loop spans 17 amino acids. This CDR3 reads CASSYRGPGGLNQPQHF. DNA of the CDR3: TGTGCCAGCAGTTACAGGGGGCCAGGGGGCCTAAATCAGCCCCAGCATTTT.

This clonotype was detected only a few times. The V call is TRBV28, the J call TRBJ2-3, with D tentatively TRBD2 (6 bases). Trimming cost V 5 bases and J 8 bases, with 11 bases left between them. The CDR3 is 12 residues long. Germline values: CDR1 MDHEN, CDR2 SYDVKM. CDR3 region: CASSPRESTQYF. CDR3 nucleotides: TGTGCCAGCAGTCCCCGGGAGAGTACGCAGTATTTT. The full variable domain, completed using reference TRBV28 and TRBJ2-3, is DVKVTQSSRYLVKRTGEKVFLECVQDMDHENMFWYRQDPGLGLRLIYFSYDVKMKEKGDIPEGYSVSREKKERFSLILESASTNQTSMYLCASSPRESTQYFGPGTRLTVL.

The V and J genes are TRBV7-2 and TRBJ1-1; D uncertain. Germline V gene sequence: CDR1 SGHTA, CDR2 FQGNSA. CDR3 length: 15 amino acids. V was pared by 5 bases and J by 2 bases, with 15 bases between. The CDR3 nucleotides are TGTGCCAGCAGCCCGACGCCCAGTATAAACACTGAAGCTTTCTTT. This translates into CASSPTPSINTEAFF.